The 8 T cell receptor beta chains listed next were all sequenced from one sample in a study of T cells after yellow fever vaccination. TCRdb fed the 5' RACE reads into MiXCR, producing one record per CDR3 protein. This sample carries a few hundred thousand distinct CDR3 sequences, over 15% of them seen once, and the ten largest clones take approximately 15%. The sequencing here drew on PBMCs, taken 15 days after the yellow fever booster vaccination. These receptors were taken from a man aged 25-40 years who received the YFV17D yellow fever vaccine.

The chain carries TRBV12-3 or TRBV12-4 and TRBJ2-1; 8 bases match TRBD2. J gave up 6 bases and V 7 bases, and 8 bases lay outside the gene matches. The CDR3 is made up of 14 amino acids. The chain's CDR3 is CASTLTGGSNEQFF. CDR3 in DNA: TGTGCCAGCACTTTGACGGGGGGGAGCAATGAGCAGTTCTTC.

The table lists this clonotype with a few counts. The rearrangement joins TRBV20-1 to TRBJ2-7; 9 nucleotides line up with TRBD1. The junction had 8 bases not matched to a gene; V was cut back by 4 bases and J by 4 bases. There are 14 residues in the CDR3. Germline-derived CDR1 and CDR2 are DFQATT and SNEGSKA (reference sequence). As DNA, the CDR3 is TGCAGTGCTAACGGACAGGGGACTATTTACGAGCAGTACTTC. This translates into CSANGQGTIYEQYF.

V gene TRBV7-2 combines with J gene TRBJ2-7, with D hard to call. Deletions cut 0 bases from V and 3 bases from J, with 6 bases between. The CDR3 loop spans 13 amino acids. Per the germline V gene, CDR1 is SGHTA and CDR2 is FQGNSA. The CDR3 nucleotides read TGTGCCAGCAGCTTAGCACTGAACTACGAGCAGTACTTC. This codes for CASSLALNYEQYF.

The rearrangement links TRBV29-1 to TRBJ2-2; unclear D gene. The CDR3 totals 14 residues. The V gene's germline CDR1 is SQVTM and CDR2 ANQGSEA. V lost 4 bases and J 3 bases, leaving 12 bases between the germline ends. The CDR3 coding sequence is TGCAGCGTTGGTCTGTGGTTCTACACCGGGGAGCTGTTTTTT. Its protein is CSVGLWFYTGELFF.

This clonotype has just a few counts. CDR3 DNA sequence: TGTGCCAGCAGCCAAGAGGCTCTAGCGGGGTACTACGAGCAGTACTTC. Residues: CASSQEALAGYYEQYF. V gene TRBV3-1 combines with J gene TRBJ2-7; 9 bases are shared with TRBD2. The V and J ends lost 0 bases and 3 bases, in that order; junction bases with no gene match: 6. Looked up from germline, CDR1 is LGHDT and CDR2 is YNNKEL (reference sequence). There are 16 residues in the CDR3.

V gene TRBV7-2 combines with J gene TRBJ1-6; 9 bases are shared with TRBD1. Germline CDR1 reads SGHTA; CDR2 reads FQGNSA. The V and J ends lost 4 bases and 7 bases, in that order; junction bases with no gene match: 5. The CDR3 loop spans 15 amino acids. The CDR3: CASSSTGGGNSPLHF. As DNA, the CDR3 is TGTGCCAGCAGCTCGACAGGGGGGGGGAATTCACCCCTCCACTTT.

V is TRBV18 and J is TRBJ1-6, with TRBD1 matching over 7 bases. The CDR3 consists of 14 residues. Trimming took 4 bases from V and 8 from J; bases not matched to a gene: 5. Germline V lookup: CDR1 KGHSH, CDR2 LQKENI. The CDR3 spells CASSRQGEYSPLHF. DNA of the CDR3: TGTGCCAGCTCACGACAGGGTGAATATTCACCCCTCCACTTT.

Only a few counts were recorded for this clonotype. CDR3 sequence (DNA): TGTGCCAGCAGCTCGGGACTAGCGGGCACCACAGATACGCAGTATTTT. This gives the protein CASSSGLAGTTDTQYF. V is TRBV7-2 and J is TRBJ2-3, with 12 bases aligning to TRBD2. J was trimmed by 2 bases and V by 4 bases; bases with no gene match: 4. Germline values: CDR1 SGHTA, CDR2 FQGNSA. This CDR3 has 16 amino acids.